The present entry profiles one TCR beta chain with its context. Its specificity is unknown. Other DNA variants within this sample encode the same CDR3. Reverse transcribing all isolated RNA meant expressed TCRB transcripts were sequenced. Only in-frame clones appear in the TCRdb table, and some are missing; sequencing was by immunoSEQ multiplex PCR. The top ten hold about 1% of the sample, which has 310,000 or so clones, roughly 8.8% seen once. This record belongs to a study of beta chain features in type 1 diabetes. Study-level findings and limits: Patients showed naive, central memory and Treg TCRB repertoires that appeared more similar than those of healthy donors. Moderate but significant shortening of TCRB CDR3s was recorded in all four CD4+ subsets from Type 1 diabetes patients.

The TCR was taken from a man aged 30-40 years with type 1 diabetes. Sequenced sample: central memory CD4+ T cells from blood.

CDR3 DNA: TGTGCCAGCAGCTGGGACAGGGCGTACGAGCAGTACTTC. It encodes CASSWDRAYEQYF. This chain uses TRBV7-2 with TRBJ2-7; 9 nucleotides agree with TRBD1. The CDR3 sequence is 13 residues long. CDR1 and CDR2 (germline): SGHTA, FQGNSA. The V gene end was trimmed by 4 bases and the J gene end by 4 bases; junction bases not matched to a gene: 2.